This T cell receptor beta chain was sequenced in a study of CD4 T cells in relation to SARS-CoV-2 and coronaviruses. J was trimmed by 4 bases and V by 5 bases; bases with no gene match: 10. Germline CDR1 reads MNHEY; CDR2 reads SMNVEV (reference sequence). The CDR3 is 16 amino acids. Naive and memory CD4+ T cell DNA was deep-sequenced without culture. The assay was immunoSEQ multiplex PCR, and TCRdb's table has in-frame clones only and misses some. The sample holds some 69,000 clones, approximately 94% seen once. In regard to this clone: Its antigen is undetermined.

Findings and limits, study-wide: This crossreactivity analysis covered spike protein alone, no other viral proteins. SARS-CoV-2-driven expansion was significantly weaker in crossreactive than monoreactive clones.

Unexposed donor CD4+ T cells date from about 2011-2018, before the COVID-19 pandemic. Naive and memory CD4+ T cells came from enriched cryopreserved PBMCs. The sequence derives from a human donor in good health. Specimen: naive CD4+ T cells from PBMCs. As to subset: naive CD4+ T cells isolated by negative enrichment. The chain couples TRBV27 to TRBJ2-7; 11 nucleotides match TRBD1. CDR3 residues: CASSLNAGTGGYEQYF. CDR3 sequence (DNA): TGTGCCAGCAGTCTCAACGCCGGGACAGGGGGTTACGAGCAGTACTTC.